The clone carrying this T cell receptor (beta chain) came up many times. Antigen: not known. This CDR3 has 20 residues. V was pared by 0 bases and J by 0 bases, with 24 bases between. Looked up from germline, CDR1 is DFQATT and CDR2 is SNEGSKA (reference sequence). Researchers prepared the TCRbeta library using unique molecular identifiers, the study reports. A single record per CDR3 protein comes from TCRdb applying MiXCR to the PCR reads. The sample holds some 120,000 distinct CDR3 sequences, roughly 9% seen once. These data are taken from a study of T-cell reconstitution after alpha-beta-depleted transplantation in children. Study results and limitations: Counts and diversity of T cells one year after transplant came mostly from newly produced T cells. About two months after transplant, alpha-beta T cells reportedly came from several hundred expanded graft clones.

This TCR came from a girl under three years old who had a stem cell transplant for combined immunodeficiency, so the T cells may come from the graft donor. The V call is TRBV20-1, the J call TRBJ2-1; D tentatively fits TRBD1 or TRBD2 (5 bases each). This specimen was PBMCs, mostly from graft donor cells, taken 180 days after TCRalphabeta/CD19-depleted stem cell transplant. CDR3 protein: CSAREELGASGASSYNEQFF. DNA of the CDR3: TGCAGTGCTAGAGAGGAATTGGGAGCCTCCGGGGCCTCCTCCTACAATGAGCAGTTCTTC.